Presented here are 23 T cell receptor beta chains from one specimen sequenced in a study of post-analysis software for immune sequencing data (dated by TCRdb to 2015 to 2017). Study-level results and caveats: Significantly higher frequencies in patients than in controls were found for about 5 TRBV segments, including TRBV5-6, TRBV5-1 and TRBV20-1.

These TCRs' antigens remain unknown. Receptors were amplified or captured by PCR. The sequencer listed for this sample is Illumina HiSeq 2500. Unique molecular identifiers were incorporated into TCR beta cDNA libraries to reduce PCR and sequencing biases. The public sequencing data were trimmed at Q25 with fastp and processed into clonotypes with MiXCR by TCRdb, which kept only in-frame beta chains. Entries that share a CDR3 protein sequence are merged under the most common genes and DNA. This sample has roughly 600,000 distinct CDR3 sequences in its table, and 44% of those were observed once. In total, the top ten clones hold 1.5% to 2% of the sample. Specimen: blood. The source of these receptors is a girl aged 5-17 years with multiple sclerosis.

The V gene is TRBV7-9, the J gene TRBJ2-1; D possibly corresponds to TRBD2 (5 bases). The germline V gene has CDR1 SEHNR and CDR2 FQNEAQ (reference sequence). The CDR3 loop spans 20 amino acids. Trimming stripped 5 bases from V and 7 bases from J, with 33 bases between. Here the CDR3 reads CASSPPGGWRARRLINEQFF. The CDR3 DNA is TGTGCCAGCAGCCCCCCCGGAGGATGGCGCGCCAGGAGACTAATTAATGAGCAGTTCTTC.

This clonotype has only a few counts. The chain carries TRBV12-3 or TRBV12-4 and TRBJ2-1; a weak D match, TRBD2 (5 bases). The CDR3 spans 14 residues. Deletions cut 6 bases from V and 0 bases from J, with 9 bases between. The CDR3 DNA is TGTGCCAGCAGACTAGGGAGCTCCTACAATGAGCAGTTCTTC. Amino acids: CASRLGSSYNEQFF.

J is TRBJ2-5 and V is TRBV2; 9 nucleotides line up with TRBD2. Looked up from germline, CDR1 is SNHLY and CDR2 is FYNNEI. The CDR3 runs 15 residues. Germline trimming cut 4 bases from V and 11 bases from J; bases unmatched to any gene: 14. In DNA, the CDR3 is TGTGCCAGCAGTGCGGAGGCGGGGGGGCTCTATGAGCAGTACTTC. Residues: CASSAEAGGLYEQYF.

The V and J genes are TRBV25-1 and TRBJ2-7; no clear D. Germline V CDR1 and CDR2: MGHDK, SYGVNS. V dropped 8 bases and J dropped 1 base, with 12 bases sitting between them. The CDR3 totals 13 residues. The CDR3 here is CASSDVESYEQYF. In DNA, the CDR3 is TGTGCCAGCTCTGACGTAGAATCCTACGAGCAGTACTTC.

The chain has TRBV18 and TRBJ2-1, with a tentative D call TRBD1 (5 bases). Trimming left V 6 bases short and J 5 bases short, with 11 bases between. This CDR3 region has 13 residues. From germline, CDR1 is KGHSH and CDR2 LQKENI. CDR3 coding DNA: TGTGCCAGCTCGCGCAGGGCCAACAATGAGCAGTTCTTC. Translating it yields CASSRRANNEQFF.

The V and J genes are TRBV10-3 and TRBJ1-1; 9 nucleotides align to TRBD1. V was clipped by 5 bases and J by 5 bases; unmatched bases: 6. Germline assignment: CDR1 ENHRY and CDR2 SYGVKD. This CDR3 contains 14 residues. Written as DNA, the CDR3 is TGTGCCATCAGTACCGGGACAGGGCTGACTGAAGCTTTCTTT. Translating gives CAISTGTGLTEAFF.

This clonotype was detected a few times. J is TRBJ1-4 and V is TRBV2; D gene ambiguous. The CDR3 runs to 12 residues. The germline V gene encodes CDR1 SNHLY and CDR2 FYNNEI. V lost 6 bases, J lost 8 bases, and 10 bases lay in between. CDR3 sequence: CASRTGGEKLFF. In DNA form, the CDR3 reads TGTGCCAGCAGGACGGGAGGAGAAAAACTGTTTTTT.

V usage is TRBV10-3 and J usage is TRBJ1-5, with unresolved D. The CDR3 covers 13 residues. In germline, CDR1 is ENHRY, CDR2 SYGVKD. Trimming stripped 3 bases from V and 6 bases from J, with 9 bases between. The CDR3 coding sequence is TGTGCCATCAGTGAATATCAAGGTCAGCCCCAGCATTTT. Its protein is CAISEYQGQPQHF.

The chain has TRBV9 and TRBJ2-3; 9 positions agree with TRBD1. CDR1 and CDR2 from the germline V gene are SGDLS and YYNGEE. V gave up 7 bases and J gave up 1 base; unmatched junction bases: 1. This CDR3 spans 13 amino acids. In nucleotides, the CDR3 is TGTGCCAGCGGGGACAGGGGCACAGATACGCAGTATTTT. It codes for CASGDRGTDTQYF. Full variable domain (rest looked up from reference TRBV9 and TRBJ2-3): DSGVTQTPKHLITATGQRVTLRCSPRSGDLSVYWYQQSLDQGLQFLIQYYNGEERAKGNILERFSAQQFPDLHSELNLSSLELGDSALYFCASGDRGTDTQYFGPGTRLTVL.

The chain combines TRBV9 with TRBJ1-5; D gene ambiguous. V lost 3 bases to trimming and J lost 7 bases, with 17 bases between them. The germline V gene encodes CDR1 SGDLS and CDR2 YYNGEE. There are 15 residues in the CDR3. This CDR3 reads CASSDRGMPEQPQHF. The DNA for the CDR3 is TGTGCCAGCAGCGACCGGGGAATGCCTGAGCAGCCCCAGCATTTT. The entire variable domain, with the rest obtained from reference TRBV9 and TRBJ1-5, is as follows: DSGVTQTPKHLITATGQRVTLRCSPRSGDLSVYWYQQSLDQGLQFLIQYYNGEERAKGNILERFSAQQFPDLHSELNLSSLELGDSALYFCASSDRGMPEQPQHFGDGTRLSIL.

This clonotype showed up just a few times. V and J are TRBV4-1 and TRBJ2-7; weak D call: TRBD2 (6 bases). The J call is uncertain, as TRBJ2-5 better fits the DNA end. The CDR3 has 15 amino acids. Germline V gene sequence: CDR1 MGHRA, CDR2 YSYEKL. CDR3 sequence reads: CASSLASSAWETQYF. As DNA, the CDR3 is TGCGCCAGCAGCCTAGCCTCTAGCGCCTGGGAGACCCAGTACTTC.

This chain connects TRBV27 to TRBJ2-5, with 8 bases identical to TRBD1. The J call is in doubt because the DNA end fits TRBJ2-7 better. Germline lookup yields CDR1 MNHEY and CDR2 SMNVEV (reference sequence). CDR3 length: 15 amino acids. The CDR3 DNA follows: TGTGCCAGCAGTCCCCGACAGGGGCTGAGCTACGAGCAGTACTTC. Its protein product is CASSPRQGLSYEQYF.

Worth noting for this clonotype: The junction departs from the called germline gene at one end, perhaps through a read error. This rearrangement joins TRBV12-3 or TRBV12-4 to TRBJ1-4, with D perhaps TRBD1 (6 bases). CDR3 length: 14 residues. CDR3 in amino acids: CASSHRVSYEKRFF. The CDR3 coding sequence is TGTGCCAGCAGTCACAGGGTGAGCTACGAAAAACGGTTTTTT.

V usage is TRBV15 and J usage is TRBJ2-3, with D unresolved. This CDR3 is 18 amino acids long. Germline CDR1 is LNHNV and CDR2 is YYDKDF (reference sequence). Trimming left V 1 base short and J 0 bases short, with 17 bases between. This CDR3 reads CATSRVQPLLSSTDTQYF. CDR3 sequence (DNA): TGTGCCACCAGCAGAGTCCAACCTCTCTTGAGTAGCACAGATACGCAGTATTTT.

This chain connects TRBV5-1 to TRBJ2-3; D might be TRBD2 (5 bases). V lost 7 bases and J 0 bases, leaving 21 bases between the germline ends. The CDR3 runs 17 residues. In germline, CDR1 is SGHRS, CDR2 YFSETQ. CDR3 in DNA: TGCGCCAGCGGCCTTGAAGGGTCCAGCGGTAGCACAGATACGCAGTATTTT. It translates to CASGLEGSSGSTDTQYF.

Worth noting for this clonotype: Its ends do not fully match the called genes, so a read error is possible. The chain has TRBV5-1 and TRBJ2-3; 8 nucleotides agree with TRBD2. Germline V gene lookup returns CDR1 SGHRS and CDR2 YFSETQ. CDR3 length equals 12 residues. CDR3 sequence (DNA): TGCGCCAGCAGCCCAGCGGGAGATGCGCAGTATTTT. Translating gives CASSPAGDAQYF.

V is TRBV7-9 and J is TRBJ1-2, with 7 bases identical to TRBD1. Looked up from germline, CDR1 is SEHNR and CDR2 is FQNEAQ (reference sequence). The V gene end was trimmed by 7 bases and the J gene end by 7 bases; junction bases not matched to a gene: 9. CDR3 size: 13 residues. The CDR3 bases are TGTGCCAGCAACCAAGGGGGCGTGACTGGCTACACCTTC. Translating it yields CASNQGGVTGYTF.

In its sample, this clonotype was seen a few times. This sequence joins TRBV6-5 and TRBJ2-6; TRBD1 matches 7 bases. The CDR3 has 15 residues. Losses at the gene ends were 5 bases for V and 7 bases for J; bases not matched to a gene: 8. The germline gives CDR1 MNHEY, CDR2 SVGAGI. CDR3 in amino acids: CASSPNRGRANVLTF. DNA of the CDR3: TGTGCCAGCAGTCCGAACAGGGGTCGAGCCAACGTCCTGACTTTC.

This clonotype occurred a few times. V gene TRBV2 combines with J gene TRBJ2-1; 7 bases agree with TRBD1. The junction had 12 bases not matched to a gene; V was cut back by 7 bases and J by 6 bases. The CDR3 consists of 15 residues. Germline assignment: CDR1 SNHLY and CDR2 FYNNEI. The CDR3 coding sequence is TGTGCCAGCACGCACTCAGGCGCAGGGGGCAATGAGCAGTTCTTC. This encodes CASTHSGAGGNEQFF.

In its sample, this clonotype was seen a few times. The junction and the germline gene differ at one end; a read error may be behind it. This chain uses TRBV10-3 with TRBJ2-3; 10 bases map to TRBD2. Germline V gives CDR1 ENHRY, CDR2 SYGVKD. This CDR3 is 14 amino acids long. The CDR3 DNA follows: TGTGCCATCGGTGAGCCTAGCGGGAGAGATACGCAGTATTTT. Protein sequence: CAIGEPSGRDTQYF.

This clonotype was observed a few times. The CDR3 reads CASSVKGAIQETQYF. The CDR3 nucleotides read TGTGCCAGCAGCGTCAAAGGGGCCATACAAGAGACCCAGTACTTC. The V call is TRBV7-6, the J call TRBJ2-5; a weak D match, TRBD1 (5 bases). The CDR3 runs 15 residues. V lost 5 bases and J lost 2, with 15 bases in between. Germline V gene sequence: CDR1 SGHVS, CDR2 FNYEAQ.

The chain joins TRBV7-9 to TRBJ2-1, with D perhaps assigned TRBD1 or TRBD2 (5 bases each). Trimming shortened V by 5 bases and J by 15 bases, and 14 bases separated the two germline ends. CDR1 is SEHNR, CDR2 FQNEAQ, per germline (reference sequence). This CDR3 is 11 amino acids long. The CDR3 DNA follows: TGTGCCAGCAGCGTCGAGGGGATTTTGTTCTTC. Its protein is CASSVEGILFF.

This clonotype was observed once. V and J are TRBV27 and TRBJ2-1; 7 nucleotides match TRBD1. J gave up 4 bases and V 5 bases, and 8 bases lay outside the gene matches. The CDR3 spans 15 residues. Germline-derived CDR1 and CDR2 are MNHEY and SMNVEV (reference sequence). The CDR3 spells CASSADPTGYNEQFF. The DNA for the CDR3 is TGTGCCAGCAGTGCCGACCCGACAGGGTACAATGAGCAGTTCTTC.